This T cell receptor beta chain was profiled in a study of response to subunit inactivated influenza vaccine. Study results and caveats: With each seasonal influenza vaccination, the authors suggested, few new T cells are recruited.

The V and J ends lost 5 bases and 4 bases, in that order; junction bases with no gene match: 11. CDR3 size: 18 residues. Per the germline V gene, CDR1 is SGHVS and CDR2 is FQNEAQ. Of note for this clonotype: Its antigen is unknown.

TCRdb reprocessed the RT-PCR reads with MiXCR, giving one entry per CDR3 protein. Of 450,000 to 600,000 distinct CDR3 sequences detected, more than 7% appear once; the ten largest clones hold about an eighth. The source was PBMCs from blood, collected less than 30 months after vaccination. The receptor comes from a man between 50 and 70 years old who received an inactivated influenza vaccine. This chain uses TRBV7-8 with TRBJ2-1; 13 bases are shared with TRBD2. CDR3 sequence reads: CASSPRTSGSPYYNEQFF. The CDR3 DNA is TGTGCCAGCAGCCCCCGGACTAGCGGGAGCCCTTATTACAATGAGCAGTTCTTC.